The entry below describes one T cell receptor (beta chain). Its antigen is as yet unknown. Assay used: immunoSEQ multiplex PCR; TCRdb lists only in-frame clones, some missing. The sample records about 600,000 clones, more than 95% being singletons. Naive CD8 cells lacked CD45RO, underwent positive selection for CCR7 and left out terminally differentiated effector memory CD45RA+ cells. This sample was included in a study of shared clonotypes between healthy human individuals. Findings and caveats of the study: Among non-shared clonotypes, generation probabilities were lower than among those shared by all four donors. Only blood was sampled; tissue repertoires likely differ.

Germline V gene lookup returns CDR1 SGDLS and CDR2 YYNGEE. This CDR3 has 15 amino acids. Trimming stripped 4 bases from V and 6 bases from J, with 17 bases between. The sequence was collected from a young man in good health. Source material: naive CD8+ T cells sorted from blood. V gene TRBV9 combines with J gene TRBJ2-1; D ambiguous. CDR3 coding DNA: TGTGCCAGCAGCTCCGACGGGTTTGGGTCCAATGAGCAGTTCTTC. Translating it yields CASSSDGFGSNEQFF.